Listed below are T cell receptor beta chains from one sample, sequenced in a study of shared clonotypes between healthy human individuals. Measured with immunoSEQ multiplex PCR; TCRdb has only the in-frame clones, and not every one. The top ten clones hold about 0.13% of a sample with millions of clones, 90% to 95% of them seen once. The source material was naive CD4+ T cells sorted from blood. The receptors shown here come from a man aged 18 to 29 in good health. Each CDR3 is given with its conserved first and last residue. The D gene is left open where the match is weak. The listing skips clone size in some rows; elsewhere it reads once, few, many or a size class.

CDR3 protein: CAISGPGQGRPAGYEQYF
CDR3 DNA: TGTGCCATCAGTGGACCGGGACAGGGCAGGCCCGCGGGCTACGAGCAGTACTTC
clone size: once
D gene: TRBD1
V gene: TRBV10-3
J gene: TRBJ2-7

CDR3 protein: CASSYFGETGELFF
CDR3 DNA: TGTGCCAGCAGTTACTTTGGGGAAACCGGGGAGCTGTTTTTT
clone size: -
D gene: -
V gene: TRBV6-5
J gene: TRBJ2-2

CDR3 protein: CASSLGPGAAYEQYF
CDR3 DNA: TGTGCCAGCAGCTTAGGTCCGGGGGCAGCCTACGAGCAGTACTTC
clone size: -
D gene: -
V gene: TRBV7-2
J gene: TRBJ2-7

CDR3 protein: CASSAREVNSPLHF
CDR3 DNA: TGTGCCAGTAGTGCTAGGGAAGTTAATTCACCCCTCCACTTT
clone size: -
D gene: -
V gene: TRBV19
J gene: TRBJ1-6

CDR3 protein: CAISEPRPYNSPLHF
CDR3 DNA: TGTGCCATCAGTGAACCTCGGCCGTATAATTCACCCCTCCACTTT
clone size: once
D gene: -
V gene: TRBV10-3
J gene: TRBJ1-6

CDR3 protein: CASSFQGAGEKLFF
CDR3 DNA: TGTGCCAGCAGCTTCCAAGGGGCTGGGGAAAAACTGTTTTTT
clone size: -
D gene: -
V gene: TRBV5-6
J gene: TRBJ1-4

CDR3 protein: CASSTQAGLSYEQYF
CDR3 DNA: TGTGCCAGCAGCACCCAGGCGGGTTTATCCTACGAGCAGTACTTC
clone size: -
D gene: -
V gene: TRBV7-9
J gene: TRBJ2-7

CDR3 protein: CASSSPGQGVEKLFF
CDR3 DNA: TGTGCCAGCAGTTCACCGGGACAGGGGGTAGAAAAACTGTTTTTT
clone size: -
D gene: TRBD1
V gene: TRBV6-6
J gene: TRBJ1-4

CDR3 protein: CASSLVWGLSTGELFF
CDR3 DNA: TGCGCCAGCAGCTTGGTGTGGGGACTCTCCACCGGGGAGCTGTTTTTT
clone size: -
D gene: -
V gene: TRBV5-1
J gene: TRBJ2-2

CDR3 protein: CASSFDGGHYGYTF
CDR3 DNA: TGTGCCAGCAGCTTTGATGGGGGGCACTATGGCTACACCTTC
clone size: -
D gene: -
V gene: TRBV7-9
J gene: TRBJ1-2

CDR3 protein: CAWSGQRSRSPLHF
CDR3 DNA: TGTGCCTGGAGTGGGCAGCGTAGTCGTTCACCCCTCCACTTT
clone size: -
D gene: -
V gene: TRBV30
J gene: TRBJ1-6

CDR3 protein: CASKRDPPNEQFF
CDR3 DNA: TGTGCCAGCAAACGGGACCCTCCTAATGAGCAGTTCTTC
clone size: -
D gene: -
V gene: TRBV2
J gene: TRBJ2-1

CDR3 protein: CAISEGQDQNIQYF
CDR3 DNA: TGTGCCATCAGTGAGGGTCAGGACCAAAACATTCAGTACTTC
clone size: -
D gene: -
V gene: TRBV10-3
J gene: TRBJ2-4

CDR3 protein: CAISDGGQASGQPQHF
CDR3 DNA: TGTGCCATCAGTGACGGGGGACAGGCCTCGGGTCAGCCCCAGCATTTT
clone size: -
D gene: TRBD1
V gene: TRBV10-3
J gene: TRBJ1-5

CDR3 protein: CASSIDLSSYEQYF
CDR3 DNA: TGTGCCAGTAGTATAGATCTATCCAGTTACGAGCAGTACTTC
clone size: -
D gene: -
V gene: TRBV19
J gene: TRBJ2-7

CDR3 protein: CAWGAGLGESEKLFF
CDR3 DNA: TGTGCCTGGGGCGCGGGATTGGGGGAGAGTGAAAAACTGTTTTTT
clone size: -
D gene: -
V gene: TRBV30
J gene: TRBJ1-4

CDR3 protein: CASSNRTGRYEQYF
CDR3 DNA: TGCGCCAGCAGCAACCGGACGGGGCGCTACGAGCAGTACTTC
clone size: -
D gene: -
V gene: TRBV5-1
J gene: TRBJ2-7

CDR3 protein: CASSRTGEGWDEQFF
CDR3 DNA: TGTGCCAGCAGTAGGACAGGGGAAGGGTGGGATGAGCAGTTCTTC
clone size: -
D gene: TRBD1
V gene: TRBV2
J gene: TRBJ2-1

CDR3 protein: CASSLSRDGEAFF
CDR3 DNA: TGTGCTAGCAGCTTAAGCAGGGATGGTGAAGCTTTCTTT
clone size: -
D gene: -
V gene: TRBV7-7
J gene: TRBJ1-1

CDR3 protein: CASSAGLGDTQYF
CDR3 DNA: TGTGCCAGCAGCGCCGGATTGGGGGATACGCAGTATTTT
clone size: -
D gene: -
V gene: TRBV9
J gene: TRBJ2-3

CDR3 protein: CAWSLSGTGVRGTNEKLFF
CDR3 DNA: TGTGCCTGGAGTCTATCCGGGACAGGGGTAAGGGGTACTAATGAAAAACTGTTTTTT
clone size: -
D gene: TRBD1
V gene: TRBV30
J gene: TRBJ1-4

CDR3 protein: CASSSSGRAGETQYF
CDR3 DNA: TGTGCCAGCAGCTCCAGCGGGAGGGCCGGGGAGACCCAGTACTTC
clone size: -
D gene: TRBD2
V gene: TRBV7-2
J gene: TRBJ2-5

CDR3 protein: CASSSIGGTGELFF
CDR3 DNA: TGCGCCAGCAGCTCGATCGGGGGGACCGGGGAGCTGTTTTTT
clone size: -
D gene: TRBD2
V gene: TRBV5-1
J gene: TRBJ2-2

CDR3 protein: CASSIGGTSGRKPYNEQFF
CDR3 DNA: TGTGCCAGTAGTATAGGTGGGACTAGCGGGAGGAAACCCTACAATGAGCAGTTCTTC
clone size: -
D gene: TRBD2
V gene: TRBV19
J gene: TRBJ2-1

CDR3 protein: CASSSNRDRYFGESYEQYF
CDR3 DNA: TGTGCCAGCAGCTCAAACCGGGACAGGTACTTTGGCGAGTCCTACGAGCAGTACTTC
clone size: once
D gene: TRBD1
V gene: TRBV28
J gene: TRBJ2-7

CDR3 protein: CASSVVGFLLLGQNYEQYF
CDR3 DNA: TGTGCCAGCAGCGTAGTAGGATTCCTCCTTTTGGGACAGAACTACGAGCAGTACTTC
clone size: -
D gene: TRBD1
V gene: TRBV9
J gene: TRBJ2-7

CDR3 protein: CASSQTDRGEETQYF
CDR3 DNA: TGCGCCAGCAGCCAAACGGACAGGGGGGAGGAGACCCAGTACTTC
clone size: few
D gene: TRBD1
V gene: TRBV4-1
J gene: TRBJ2-5

CDR3 protein: CASSVEYSGMNTGELFF
CDR3 DNA: TGTGCCAGCAGCGTAGAATATAGCGGGATGAACACCGGGGAGCTGTTTTTT
clone size: -
D gene: TRBD2
V gene: TRBV9
J gene: TRBJ2-2

CDR3 protein: CATSRGYQETQYF
CDR3 DNA: TGTGCCACCAGCAGAGGGTACCAAGAGACCCAGTACTTC
clone size: -
D gene: -
V gene: TRBV15
J gene: TRBJ2-5

CDR3 protein: CASSPYLDSKNLFGNQPQHF
CDR3 DNA: TGTGCCAGCAGTCCCTATCTGGACAGCAAGAACCTTTTTGGCAATCAGCCCCAGCATTTT
clone size: -
D gene: -
V gene: TRBV27
J gene: TRBJ1-5

CDR3 protein: CASSQGRRESSYNEQFF
CDR3 DNA: TGCGCCAGCAGTCAGGGGCGGCGGGAAAGCTCCTACAATGAGCAGTTCTTC
clone size: -
D gene: -
V gene: TRBV23-1
J gene: TRBJ2-1

CDR3 protein: CASSYPGLDRYNEQFF
CDR3 DNA: TGTGCCAGCAGTTACCCAGGACTGGATAGGTACAATGAGCAGTTCTTC
clone size: -
D gene: -
V gene: TRBV6-5
J gene: TRBJ2-1

CDR3 protein: CASSIESSYGYTF
CDR3 DNA: TGTGCCAGTAGTATTGAAAGCAGCTATGGCTACACCTTC
clone size: once
D gene: -
V gene: TRBV19
J gene: TRBJ1-2

CDR3 protein: CASSLGEREKLFF
CDR3 DNA: TGTGCCAGCAGCTTAGGGGAGAGAGAAAAACTGTTTTTT
clone size: -
D gene: -
V gene: TRBV7-9
J gene: TRBJ1-4

CDR3 protein: CASSYSARGNYNEQFF
CDR3 DNA: TGTGCCAGCAGTTACTCCGCCCGGGGGAACTACAATGAGCAGTTCTTC
clone size: -
D gene: -
V gene: TRBV6-6
J gene: TRBJ2-1

CDR3 protein: CASSQGQTFNYGYTF
CDR3 DNA: TGCGCCAGCAGCCAAGGACAGACATTTAACTATGGCTACACCTTC
clone size: -
D gene: -
V gene: TRBV4-1
J gene: TRBJ1-2

CDR3 protein: CASSLTTGGKYNEQFF
CDR3 DNA: TGTGCCAGCAGCCTCACGACAGGGGGAAAATACAATGAGCAGTTCTTC
clone size: once
D gene: TRBD1
V gene: TRBV7-2
J gene: TRBJ2-1

CDR3 protein: CASSQDMTMARDTQYF
CDR3 DNA: TGCGCCAGCAGCCAAGATATGACAATGGCTAGAGATACGCAGTATTTT
clone size: -
D gene: -
V gene: TRBV4-3
J gene: TRBJ2-3

CDR3 protein: CASSPVAGEGETQYF
CDR3 DNA: TGTGCCAGCAGCCCCGTAGCGGGGGAGGGAGAGACCCAGTACTTC
clone size: -
D gene: TRBD2
V gene: TRBV7-3
J gene: TRBJ2-5

CDR3 protein: CASSQVGESYGYTF
CDR3 DNA: TGTGCCAGCAGCCAAGTAGGGGAAAGTTATGGCTACACCTTC
clone size: -
D gene: -
V gene: TRBV4-2
J gene: TRBJ1-2

CDR3 protein: CASSYSWNSGEQYF
CDR3 DNA: TGTGCCAGCAGTTACTCATGGAATTCAGGAGAGCAGTACTTC
clone size: -
D gene: -
V gene: TRBV6-5
J gene: TRBJ2-7

CDR3 protein: CASSLEGTGKNIQYF
CDR3 DNA: TGCGCCAGCAGCTTGGAAGGGACAGGGAAAAACATTCAGTACTTC
clone size: -
D gene: TRBD1
V gene: TRBV5-1
J gene: TRBJ2-4

CDR3 protein: CASSRGLASTDTQYF
CDR3 DNA: TGTGCCAGTAGTAGGGGACTAGCGAGCACAGATACGCAGTATTTT
clone size: once
D gene: TRBD2
V gene: TRBV19
J gene: TRBJ2-3

CDR3 protein: CASSLGERGVHTDTQYF
CDR3 DNA: TGTGCCAGCAGCTTAGGGGAGCGGGGGGTCCATACTGATACGCAGTATTTT
clone size: -
D gene: TRBD2
V gene: TRBV7-9
J gene: TRBJ2-3

CDR3 protein: CASSFLRGDTQYF
CDR3 DNA: TGCGCCAGCAGCTTTCTCCGGGGCGATACGCAGTATTTT
clone size: -
D gene: -
V gene: TRBV5-1
J gene: TRBJ2-3

CDR3 protein: CASSAQPVLFVSGANVLTF
CDR3 DNA: TGTGCCAGCAGTGCACAGCCTGTACTTTTCGTCTCTGGGGCCAACGTCCTGACTTTC
clone size: -
D gene: -
V gene: TRBV2
J gene: TRBJ2-6

CDR3 protein: CASSPYLAGGTKEQYF
CDR3 DNA: TGTGCCAGCAGTCCTTATCTAGCGGGAGGAACTAAGGAGCAGTACTTC
clone size: -
D gene: TRBD2
V gene: TRBV9
J gene: TRBJ2-7

CDR3 protein: CASSFSGTDTQYF
CDR3 DNA: TGTGCCAGCAGCTTCAGTGGCACAGATACGCAGTATTTT
clone size: -
D gene: -
V gene: TRBV5-6
J gene: TRBJ2-3

CDR3 protein: CAGSGTRGNTIYF
CDR3 DNA: TGTGCCGGGAGTGGTACACGTGGAAACACCATATATTTT
clone size: -
D gene: -
V gene: TRBV7-9
J gene: TRBJ1-3

CDR3 protein: CASRAGGTRSHEQYF
CDR3 DNA: TGTGCCAGCAGGGCCGGCGGGACTAGATCCCACGAGCAGTACTTC
clone size: -
D gene: TRBD2
V gene: TRBV2
J gene: TRBJ2-7

CDR3 protein: CASSPATSPDTQYF
CDR3 DNA: TGTGCCAGCAGCCCGGCGACTAGTCCAGATACGCAGTATTTT
clone size: -
D gene: -
V gene: TRBV5-4
J gene: TRBJ2-3